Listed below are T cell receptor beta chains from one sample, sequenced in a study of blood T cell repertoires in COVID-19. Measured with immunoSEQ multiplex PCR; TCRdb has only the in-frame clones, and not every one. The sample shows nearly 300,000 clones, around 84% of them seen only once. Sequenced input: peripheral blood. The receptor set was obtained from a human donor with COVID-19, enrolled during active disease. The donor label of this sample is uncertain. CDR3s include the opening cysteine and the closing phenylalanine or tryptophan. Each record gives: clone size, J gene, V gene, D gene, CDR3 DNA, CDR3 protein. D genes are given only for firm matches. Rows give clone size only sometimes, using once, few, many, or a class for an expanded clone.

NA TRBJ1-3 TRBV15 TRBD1 TGTGCCACCAGCAGAGATTTGGGACAGGGTTATGGAAACACCATATATTTT CATSRDLGQGYGNTIYF
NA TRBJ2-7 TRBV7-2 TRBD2 TGTGCCAGCAGCTTGAATATAGCGGGAGGCGCCTACGAGCAGTACTTC CASSLNIAGGAYEQYF
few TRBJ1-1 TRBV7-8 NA TGTGCCAGCAGCTTAGTAACAACCCCCCTTGAAGCTTTCTTT CASSLVTTPLEAFF
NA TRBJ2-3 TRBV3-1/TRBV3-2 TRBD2 TGTGCCAGCAGCCTACTAGGACTAGCGATTATCACTAGCACAGATACGCAGTATTTT CASSLLGLAIITSTDTQYF
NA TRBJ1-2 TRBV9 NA TGTGCCAGCAGCGTTCTCGGGGTAGGTGGCTACACCTTC CASSVLGVGGYTF
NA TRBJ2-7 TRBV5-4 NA TGTGCCAGCAGCTTGGTGTCGGGGGCCTACGAGCAGTACTTC CASSLVSGAYEQYF
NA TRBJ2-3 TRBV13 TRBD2 TGTGCCAGCAGCCGCACCGGGACTAGCGGATCTAATACGCAGTATTTT CASSRTGTSGSNTQYF
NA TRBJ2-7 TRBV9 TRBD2 TGTGCCAGCAGCGTCTCAGGTAGCGGGATCGGGTACGAGCAGTACTTC CASSVSGSGIGYEQYF
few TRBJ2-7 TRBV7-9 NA TGTGCCAGCAGCGGGGACAATTCCCCATCCTACGAGCAGTACTTC CASSGDNSPSYEQYF
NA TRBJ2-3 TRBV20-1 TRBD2 TGCAGTGCTAGTCAGACTAGCGGGAGAATGGGGTGGGATACGCAGTATTTT CSASQTSGRMGWDTQYF
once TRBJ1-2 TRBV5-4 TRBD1 TGTGCCAGCAGCGTTACAGGGGTCTATGGCTACACCTTC CASSVTGVYGYTF
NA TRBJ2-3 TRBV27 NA TGTGCCAGCAGTCCCCTACCCGCAGATACGCAGTATTTT CASSPLPADTQYF
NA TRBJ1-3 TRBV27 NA TGTGCCAGCAGTTTCCGGCAGGACTCTGGAAACACCATATATTTT CASSFRQDSGNTIYF
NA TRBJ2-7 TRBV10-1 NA TGCGCCAGCAGTGAGTCACAGGTCCAACGGGCCGAGCAGTACTTC CASSESQVQRAEQYF
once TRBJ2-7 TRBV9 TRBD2 TGTGCCAGCAGCGAAGGAGCGGGAGACTACGAGCAGTACTTC CASSEGAGDYEQYF
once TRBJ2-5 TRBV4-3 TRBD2 TGCGCCAGCAGCCCGGGACTAGCAGGAGGAGAGACCCAGTACTTC CASSPGLAGGETQYF
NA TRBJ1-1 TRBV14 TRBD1 TGTGCCAGCAGCCCGAGACAGGGTTACACTGAAGCTTTCTTT CASSPRQGYTEAFF
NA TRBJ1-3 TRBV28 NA TGTGCCAGCACCAGTGGGGAGAGTGGAAACACCATATATTTT CASTSGESGNTIYF
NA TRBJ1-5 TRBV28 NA TGTGCCAGCAGTGCGGGGGGGGCGGGGCAGCCCCAGCATTTT CASSAGGAGQPQHF
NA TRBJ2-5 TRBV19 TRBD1 TGTGCCAGTAGCACGGGACAGGGCCAAGAGACCCAGTACTTC CASSTGQGQETQYF
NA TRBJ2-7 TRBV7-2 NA TGTGCCAGCAGCTTAAGCGGCGGAATTTCCTACGAGCAGTACTTC CASSLSGGISYEQYF
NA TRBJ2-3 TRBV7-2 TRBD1 TGTGCCAGCAGCGCCCGGACAGGGGGCACAGATACGCAGTATTTT CASSARTGGTDTQYF
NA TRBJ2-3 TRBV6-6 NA TGTGCCAGCATGTCTCCCGGAGGGGCAGATACGCAGTATTTT CASMSPGGADTQYF
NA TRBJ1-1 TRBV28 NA TGTGCCAGCAGTCCCCCGGCGGGCAACACTGAAGCTTTCTTT CASSPPAGNTEAFF
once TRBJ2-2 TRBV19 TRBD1 TGTGCCAGTAGACAGGGGGTAACCGGGGAGCTGTTTTTT CASRQGVTGELFF
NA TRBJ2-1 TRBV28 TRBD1 TGTGCCATTGATGGGGGACAGGGGGCCTACAATGAGCAGTTCTTC CAIDGGQGAYNEQFF
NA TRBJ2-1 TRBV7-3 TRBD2 TGTGCCAGCAGCTCATCTGGACTAGCGGGAGTCAATGAGCAGTTCTTC CASSSSGLAGVNEQFF
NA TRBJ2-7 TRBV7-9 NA TGTGCCAGCAGCAGGACGGGATACGAGCAGTACTTC CASSRTGYEQYF
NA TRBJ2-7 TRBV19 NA TGTGCCAGTAGCCCCCAAGCCCAAACTATCTACGAGCAGTACTTC CASSPQAQTIYEQYF
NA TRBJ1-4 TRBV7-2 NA TGTGCCAGCAGCTTAGGCGGAGCGCAGTGGAGACTGTTTTTT CASSLGGAQWRLFF
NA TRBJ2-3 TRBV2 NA TGTGCCAGCAGTGCGCGGCGGCACACAGATACGCAGTATTTT CASSARRHTDTQYF
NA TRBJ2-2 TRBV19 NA TGTGCCAGTGGAGGGGGCGCCGACACCGGGGAGCTGTTTTTT CASGGGADTGELFF
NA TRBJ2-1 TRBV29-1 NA TGCAGCGCCGAACAGAGCTCCTACAATGAGCAGTTCTTC CSAEQSSYNEQFF
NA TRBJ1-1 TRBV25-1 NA TGTGCCAGCAGTCGGCGACAAGAGAACACTGAAGCTTTCTTT CASSRRQENTEAFF
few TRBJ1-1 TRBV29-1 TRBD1 TGCAGCGTTAAGGGACAGGGAGATGACACTGAAGCTTTCTTT CSVKGQGDDTEAFF
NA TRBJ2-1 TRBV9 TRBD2 TGTGCCAGCAGCCCCTCCGATAGCGGGGTTTACAATGAGCAGTTCTTC CASSPSDSGVYNEQFF
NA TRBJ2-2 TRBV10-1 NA TGCGCCAGCAGACATCGGAGCAACACCGGGGAGCTGTTTTTT CASRHRSNTGELFF
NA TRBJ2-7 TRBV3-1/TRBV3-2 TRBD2 TGTGCCAGCAGCCCAAAAGCTAGCGGGCGCTACGAGCAGTACTTC CASSPKASGRYEQYF
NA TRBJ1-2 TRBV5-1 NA TGCGCCAGCAGCTTCCTGGACGGGGATGTTGGCTACACCTTC CASSFLDGDVGYTF
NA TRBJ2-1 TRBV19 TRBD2 TGTGCCAGTAGGCCCCAGCCCGCTAGCGGCTACAATGAGCAGTTCTTC CASRPQPASGYNEQFF
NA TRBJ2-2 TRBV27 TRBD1 TGTGCCAGCAGTTTTAGGGGACAGGGAACGACCGGGGAGCTGTTTTTT CASSFRGQGTTGELFF
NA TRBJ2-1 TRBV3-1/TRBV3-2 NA TGTGCCAGCAGCCAAGATCTGTCGGGGGGCCCCTACAATGAGCAGTTCTTC CASSQDLSGGPYNEQFF